The sequence of this T cell receptor beta chain was determined in a study of cytotoxic CD8 clonotypes in ibrutinib-treated CLL. Study-wide points: Clonality (at baseline) was higher than in age-matched healthy donors and tracked circulating CD8+ T-cell counts.

Data came from immunoSEQ multiplex PCR; TCRdb stores just in-frame clones and leaves some out. The data show about 270,000 clones, with approximately 79% seen just once and around 6% held by the top ten. As input for TCR beta libraries, about 2 micrograms of genomic DNA came from cryopreserved PBMCs. The CDR3 is 11 amino acids. Germline lookup yields CDR1 MNHNS and CDR2 SASEGT. Trimming shortened V by 4 bases and J by 8 bases, and 8 bases separated the two germline ends. This clone has only a few counts. Its antigen is not identified. The source of this sequence is a human donor with chronic lymphocytic leukemia. V gene TRBV6-1 combines with J gene TRBJ1-2; D unclear. Sample: PBMCs, taken at disease progression, from a patient treated with ibrutinib. CDR3 sequence: CASSVTRGYTF. The CDR3 DNA sequence: TGTGCCAGCAGTGTAACCCGGGGCTACACCTTC.